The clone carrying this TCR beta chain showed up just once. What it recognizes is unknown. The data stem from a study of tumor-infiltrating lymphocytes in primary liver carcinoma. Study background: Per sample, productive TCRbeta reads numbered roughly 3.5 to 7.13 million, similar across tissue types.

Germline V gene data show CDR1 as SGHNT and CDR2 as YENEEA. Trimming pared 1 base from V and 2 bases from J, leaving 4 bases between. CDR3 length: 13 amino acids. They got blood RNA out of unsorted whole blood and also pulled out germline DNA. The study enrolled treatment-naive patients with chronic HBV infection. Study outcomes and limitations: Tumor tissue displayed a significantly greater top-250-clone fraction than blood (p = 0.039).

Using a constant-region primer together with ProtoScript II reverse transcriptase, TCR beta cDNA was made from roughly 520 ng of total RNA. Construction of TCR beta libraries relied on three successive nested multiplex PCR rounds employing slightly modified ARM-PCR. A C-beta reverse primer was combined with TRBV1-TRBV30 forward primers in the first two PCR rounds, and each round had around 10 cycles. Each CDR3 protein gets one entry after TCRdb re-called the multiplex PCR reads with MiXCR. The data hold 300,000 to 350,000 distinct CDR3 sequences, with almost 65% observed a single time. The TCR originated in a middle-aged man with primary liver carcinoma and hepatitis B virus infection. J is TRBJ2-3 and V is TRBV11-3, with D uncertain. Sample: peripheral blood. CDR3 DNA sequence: TGTGCCAGCAGCTTAGGCCACACAGATACGCAGTATTTT. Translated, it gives CASSLGHTDTQYF.